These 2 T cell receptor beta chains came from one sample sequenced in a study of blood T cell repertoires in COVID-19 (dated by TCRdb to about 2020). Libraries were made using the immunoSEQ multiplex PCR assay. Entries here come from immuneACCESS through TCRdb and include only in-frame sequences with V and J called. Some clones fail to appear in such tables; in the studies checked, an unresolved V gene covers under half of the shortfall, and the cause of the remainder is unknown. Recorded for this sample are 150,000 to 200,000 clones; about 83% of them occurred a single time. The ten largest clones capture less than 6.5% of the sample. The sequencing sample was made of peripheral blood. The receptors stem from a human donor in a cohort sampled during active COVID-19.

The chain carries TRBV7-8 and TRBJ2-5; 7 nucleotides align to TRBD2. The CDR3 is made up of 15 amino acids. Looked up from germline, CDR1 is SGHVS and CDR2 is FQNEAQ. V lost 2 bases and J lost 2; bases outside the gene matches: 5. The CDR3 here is CASSLSSGPQETQYF. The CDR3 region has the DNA TGTGCCAGCAGCTTATCTAGCGGACCTCAAGAGACCCAGTACTTC. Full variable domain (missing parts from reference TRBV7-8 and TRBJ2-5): GAGVSQSPRYKVAKRGQDVALRCDPISGHVSLFWYQQALGQGPEFLTYFQNEAQLDKSGLPSDRFFAERPEGSVSTLKIQRTQQEDSAVYLCASSLSSGPQETQYFGPGTRLLVL.

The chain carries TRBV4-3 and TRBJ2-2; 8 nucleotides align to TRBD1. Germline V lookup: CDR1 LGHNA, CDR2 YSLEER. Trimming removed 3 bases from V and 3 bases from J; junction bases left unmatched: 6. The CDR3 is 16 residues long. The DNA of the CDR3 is TGCGCCAGCAGCCACCGGGCAGGGGGCGACACCGGGGAGCTGTTTTTT. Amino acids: CASSHRAGGDTGELFF.